This T cell receptor (beta chain) was retrieved from a study of CD8 T cells in ankylosing spondylitis. Study findings and constraints: Earlier reports found some motif variants in synovial fluid and blood in reactive arthritis. The study identified a TCR beta motif of several highly homologous variants that appeared characteristic of ankylosing spondylitis blood. Relatively scarce in peripheral blood, disease-linked clones were CD8+. Reportedly, matched ankylosing spondylitis synovial fluid was significantly enriched for disease-linked clones.

On this clonotype: Its specificity is not known. Being one base from a much bigger clone, this may be a read error.

Germline CDR1 and CDR2: MDHEN and SYDVKM. The CDR3 has 12 amino acids. The V gene lost 1 base and the J gene lost 7 bases, with 4 bases spanning the gap. Scientists made TCR beta libraries using quantitative 5'-RACE with molecular barcodes. MiXCR, applied by TCRdb to the 5' RACE reads, yields one record per CDR3 protein. The data show fewer than 400,000 distinct CDR3 sequences, approximately 20% seen once. The V call is TRBV28, the J call TRBJ2-2; D is undetermined. Sample: blood, either unsorted or a sorted T cell fraction (not recorded which). This TCR was sampled from a male donor with ankylosing spondylitis. CDR3 bases: TGTGCCAGCAGTTTATTAGACGGGGAGCTGTTTTTT. Translated, it gives CASSLLDGELFF.